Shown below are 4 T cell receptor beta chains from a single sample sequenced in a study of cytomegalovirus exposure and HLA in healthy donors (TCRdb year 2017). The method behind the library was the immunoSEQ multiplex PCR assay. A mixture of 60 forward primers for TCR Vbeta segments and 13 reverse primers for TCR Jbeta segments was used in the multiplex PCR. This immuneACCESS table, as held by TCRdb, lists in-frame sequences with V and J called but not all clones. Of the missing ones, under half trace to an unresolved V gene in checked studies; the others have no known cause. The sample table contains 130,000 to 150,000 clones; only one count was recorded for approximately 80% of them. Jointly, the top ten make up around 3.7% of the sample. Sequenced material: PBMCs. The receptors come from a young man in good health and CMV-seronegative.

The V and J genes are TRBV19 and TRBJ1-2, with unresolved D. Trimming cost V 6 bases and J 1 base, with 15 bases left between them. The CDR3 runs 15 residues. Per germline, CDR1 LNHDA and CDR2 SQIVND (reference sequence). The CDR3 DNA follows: TGTGCCAGTAGCCCTAAGGTGGAGGGTAACTATGGCTACACCTTC. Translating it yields CASSPKVEGNYGYTF.

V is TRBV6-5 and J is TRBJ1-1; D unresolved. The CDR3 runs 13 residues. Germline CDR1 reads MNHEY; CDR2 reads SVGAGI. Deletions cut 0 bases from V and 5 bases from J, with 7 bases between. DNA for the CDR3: TGTGCCAGCAGTTACTCGGTGGCAACTGAAGCTTTCTTT. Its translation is CASSYSVATEAFF.

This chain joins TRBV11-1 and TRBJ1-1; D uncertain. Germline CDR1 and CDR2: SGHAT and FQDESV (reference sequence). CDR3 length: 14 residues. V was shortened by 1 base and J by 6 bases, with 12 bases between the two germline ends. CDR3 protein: CASSLVGRSPEAFF. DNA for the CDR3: TGTGCCAGCAGCTTAGTGGGCAGGTCCCCTGAAGCTTTCTTT. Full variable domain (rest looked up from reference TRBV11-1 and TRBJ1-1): EAEVAQSPRYKITEKSQAVAFWCDPISGHATLYWYRQILGQGPELLVQFQDESVVDDSQLPKDRFSAERLKGVDSTLKIQPAELGDSAMYLCASSLVGRSPEAFFGQGTRLTVV.

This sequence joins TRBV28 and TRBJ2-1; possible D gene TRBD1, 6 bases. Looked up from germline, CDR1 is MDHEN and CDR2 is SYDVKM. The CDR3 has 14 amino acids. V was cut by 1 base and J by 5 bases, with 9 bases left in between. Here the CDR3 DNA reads TGTGCCAGCAGTTTATACAGGGTTCACAATGAGCAGTTCTTC. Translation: CASSLYRVHNEQFF.